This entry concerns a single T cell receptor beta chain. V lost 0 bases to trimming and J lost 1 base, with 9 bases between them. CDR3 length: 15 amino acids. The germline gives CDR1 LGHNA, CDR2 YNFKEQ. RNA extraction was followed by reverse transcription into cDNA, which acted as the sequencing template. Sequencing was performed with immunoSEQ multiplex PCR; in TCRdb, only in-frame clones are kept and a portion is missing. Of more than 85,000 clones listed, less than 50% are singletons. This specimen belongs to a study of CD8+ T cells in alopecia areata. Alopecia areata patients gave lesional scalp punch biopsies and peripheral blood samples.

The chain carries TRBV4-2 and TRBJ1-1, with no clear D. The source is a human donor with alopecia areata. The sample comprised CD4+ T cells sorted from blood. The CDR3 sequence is CASSQDSRTNTEAFF. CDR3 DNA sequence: TGTGCCAGCAGCCAAGACTCTCGGACGAACACTGAAGCTTTCTTT.